This entry lists 2 T cell receptor beta chains sequenced from one sample in a study of cytomegalovirus exposure and HLA in healthy donors. Clones were sequenced by immunoSEQ multiplex PCR, and TCRdb holds only the in-frame ones, with some missing. The sample has 200,000 to 250,000 clones, 87% seen once; the top ten hold about 2%. Sequencing used PBMCs. The origin of the receptors is a woman aged 18-29 years in good health and CMV-seropositive.

The J gene is TRBJ2-5, the V gene TRBV29-1, with D possibly TRBD2 on 6 matching bases. This CDR3 has 14 amino acids. Trimming stripped 7 bases from V and 5 bases from J, with 20 bases between. Germline V gene sequence: CDR1 SQVTM, CDR2 ANQGSEA. This chain's CDR3 is CSAGGSRGEETQYF. The CDR3 nucleotides are TGCAGCGCCGGAGGGTCGCGGGGCGAGGAGACCCAGTACTTC.

This chain joins TRBV5-8 and TRBJ2-3, with 8 bases fitting TRBD2. The CDR3 length is 16 residues. Germline V gene data show CDR1 as SGHTS and CDR2 as YDEGEE. J lost 2 bases, V lost 2 bases, and 7 bases had no gene match. DNA of the CDR3: TGTGCCAGCAGCTTACCATTAGCGGGATCCACAGATACGCAGTATTTT. This codes for CASSLPLAGSTDTQYF.